A single sample gave rise to the 29 T cell receptor beta chains below, sequenced in a study of T-cell memory formation after mild COVID-19. MiXCR was run by TCRdb on the 5' RACE reads, yielding one entry per CDR3 protein. The table shows about 360,000 distinct CDR3 sequences, with about an eighth occurring only once. Material: PBMCs or a T cell subset sorted from them (not recorded which). The receptors shown here come from a man aged 18 to 35 who had mild COVID-19 (a few samples of this study predate the infection). Cell type and time point are not known.

The J gene is TRBJ1-2, the V gene TRBV4-3; D remains unclear. CDR1 and CDR2 (germline): LGHNA, YSLEER. Trimming pared 1 base from V and 0 bases from J, leaving 9 bases between. The length of the CDR3 is 15 residues. CDR3 residues: CASSQARRANYGYTF. Written as DNA, the CDR3 is TGCGCCAGCAGCCAAGCCCGCCGGGCTAACTATGGCTACACCTTC.

This clonotype was seen at least ten times. The chain couples TRBV9 to TRBJ2-1; 10 nucleotides agree with TRBD2. The CDR3 runs to 15 residues. The J segment lost 7 bases and the V segment lost 4 bases, leaving 8 bases of the junction unmatched. Germline loops: CDR1 SGDLS, CDR2 YYNGEE. CDR3 amino acids: CASSSGLAVGNEQFF. As DNA, the CDR3 is TGTGCCAGCAGCTCTGGACTAGCGGTGGGGAATGAGCAGTTCTTC.

V gene TRBV29-1 combines with J gene TRBJ2-7; a weak D match, TRBD1 (5 bases). The CDR3 totals 13 residues. The germline V gene has CDR1 SQVTM and CDR2 ANQGSEA. Trimming shortened V by 2 bases and J by 4 bases, and 12 bases separated the two germline ends. The CDR3 DNA follows: TGCAGCGTTGAATCCCAGGGAACTTACGAGCAGTACGTC. The encoded protein is CSVESQGTYEQYV.

The chain recombines TRBV29-1 with TRBJ2-1, with D tentatively TRBD1 (5 bases). The germline V gene encodes CDR1 SQVTM and CDR2 ANQGSEA. Between the trimmed V and J ends, which lost 3 bases and 5 bases, there was a span of 8 bases. This CDR3 contains 12 residues. This CDR3 is CSVETDHNEQFF. DNA for the CDR3: TGCAGCGTTGAGACAGACCACAATGAGCAGTTCTTC.

This rearrangement joins TRBV6-2 or TRBV6-3 to TRBJ1-1; a possible D gene is TRBD1 (5 bases). The V end was cut by 6 bases, the J end by 1 base, with 24 bases between. The CDR3 is made up of 18 amino acids. Germline assignment: CDR1 MNHEY and CDR2 SVGEGT. The CDR3 DNA is TGTGCCAGCAGACCCCTCCGGGGCGTGAACTGGCCGAACACTGAAGCTTTCTTT. It is translated as CASRPLRGVNWPNTEAFF.

As for this clonotype: The junction and the germline gene differ at one end; a read error may be behind it. V and J are TRBV4-1 and TRBJ1-2; unclear D gene. CDR3 length: 14 amino acids. CDR1 MGHRA and CDR2 YSYEKL come from the germline V gene. The CDR3 sequence: CASSQEGGMYGYTF. The CDR3 coding sequence is TGTGCCAGCAGCCAAGAAGGAGGGATGTATGGCTACACCTTC.

This sequence joins TRBV7-2 and TRBJ1-1, with unresolved D. V was cut by 5 bases and J by 4 bases, with 23 bases left in between. Germline V gene sequence: CDR1 SGHTA, CDR2 FQGNSA. The CDR3 consists of 17 residues. The CDR3 sequence is CASSLTSDQEGSTEAFF. In nucleotides, the CDR3 is TGTGCCAGCAGCCTTACCTCGGACCAGGAGGGAAGCACTGAAGCTTTCTTT.

This clonotype has more than one count but fewer than ten. The rearrangement links TRBV12-3 or TRBV12-4 to TRBJ1-5, with D perhaps TRBD1 (6 bases). The CDR3 extends over 17 amino acids. Deletions cut 2 bases from V and 4 bases from J, with 18 bases between. CDR3 protein: CASSLSEGGRVNQPQHF. The CDR3 DNA reads TGTGCCAGCAGTTTATCAGAGGGGGGCAGGGTAAATCAGCCCCAGCATTTT.

This clonotype was detected a few times. This chain links TRBV7-3 with TRBJ1-1; D possibly corresponds to TRBD1 (6 bases). The CDR3 loop spans 14 amino acids. Germline lookup yields CDR1 SGHTA and CDR2 FQGTGA. Trimming took off 4 bases at V and 4 bases at J, with 13 bases between the two ends. In DNA form, the CDR3 reads TGTGCCAGCAGCTCTACAGGGAAGGGCACTGAAGCTTTCTTT. Its protein product is CASSSTGKGTEAFF.

This clonotype was recorded a few times. The chain uses TRBV20-1 and TRBJ2-7; 7 positions match TRBD2. The CDR3 loop spans 14 amino acids. With 1 base clipped from V and 3 bases from J, the junction kept 6 bases outside the gene matches. CDR1 and CDR2 (germline): DFQATT, SNEGSKA (reference sequence). The CDR3 reads CSARVRGRFYEQYV. CDR3 in DNA: TGCAGTGCTAGAGTGCGCGGGAGATTCTACGAGCAGTACGTC.

This clonotype has more than one count but fewer than ten. In nucleotides, the CDR3 is TGCGCCAGCAGCCAACGACAGGGGGCTGAGACCCAGTACTTC. Translation: CASSQRQGAETQYF. The chain links TRBV4-3 to TRBJ2-5; 10 bases are shared with TRBD1. Germline loops: CDR1 LGHNA, CDR2 YSLEER. This CDR3 is built from 14 residues. V trimming: 2 bases; J trimming: 5 bases; junction bases outside the gene matches: 2.

Here the CDR3 DNA reads TGCATCGGGGGCGGGGTCCGCTACAATGAGCAGTTCTTC. This gives the protein CIGGGVRYNEQFF. This chain connects TRBV29-1 to TRBJ2-1, with D perhaps TRBD1 or TRBD2 (6 bases each). Germline V gene sequence: CDR1 SQVTM, CDR2 ANQGSEA. The CDR3 spans 13 residues.

This clonotype was detected only a few times. This chain uses TRBV7-6 with TRBJ2-3; 8 bases agree with TRBD2. The CDR3 contains 14 residues. Losses at the gene ends were 5 bases for V and 4 bases for J; bases not matched to a gene: 5. CDR1 and CDR2 from the germline V gene are SGHVS and FNYEAQ. CDR3 coding DNA: TGTGCCAGCAGCCCGGCCGGGGGGGCAGATACGCAGTATTTT. This gives the protein CASSPAGGADTQYF.

This clonotype turned up a few times. CDR3: CASSLAKNTGELFF. The CDR3 DNA is TGTGCCAGCAGCCTAGCCAAGAACACCGGGGAGCTGTTTTTT. This chain uses TRBV11-2 with TRBJ2-2, with a weak D call TRBD2 (5 bases). CDR1 is SGHAT, CDR2 FQNNGV, per germline. V dropped 5 bases and J dropped 1 base, with 8 bases sitting between them. This CDR3 spans 14 amino acids. Full variable domain (missing parts from reference TRBV11-2 and TRBJ2-2): EAGVAQSPRYKIIEKRQSVAFWCNPISGHATLYWYQQILGQGPKLLIQFQNNGVVDDSQLPKDRFSAERLKGVDSTLKIQPAKLEDSAVYLCASSLAKNTGELFFGEGSRLTVL.

The chain recombines TRBV5-4 with TRBJ1-5; the D is unclear. V dropped 0 bases and J dropped 3 bases, with 4 bases sitting between them. In germline, CDR1 is SGHNT, CDR2 YYREEE (reference sequence). The CDR3 is 13 amino acids. CDR3 in amino acids: CASSLGINQPQHF. The CDR3 DNA sequence: TGTGCCAGCAGCTTGGGAATCAATCAGCCCCAGCATTTT.

The chain links TRBV6-2 or TRBV6-3 to TRBJ1-1; D call uncertain. The CDR3 is 13 amino acids. V lost 0 bases and J lost 8, with 10 bases in between. From germline, CDR1 is MNHEY and CDR2 SVGEGT. As DNA, the CDR3 is TGTGCCAGCAGTTACTCGTCGTCACCGGAAGCTTTCTTT. It is translated as CASSYSSSPEAFF.

The J gene is TRBJ1-1, the V gene TRBV20-1; maybe TRBD1 (6 bases). The V gene's germline CDR1 is DFQATT and CDR2 SNEGSKA (reference sequence). The CDR3 runs 15 residues. Trimming stripped 0 bases from V and 4 bases from J, with 15 bases between. The CDR3 here is CSARDHVRGSTEAFF. The DNA for the CDR3 is TGCAGTGCTAGAGATCACGTTAGGGGGAGCACTGAAGCTTTCTTT.

The chain carries TRBV15 and TRBJ1-4; the match to TRBD1 covers 7 bases. CDR1 and CDR2 from the germline V gene are LNHNV and YYDKDF (reference sequence). V gave up 5 bases and J gave up 10 bases; unmatched junction bases: 7. The CDR3 consists of 13 residues. The CDR3 loop is CATSYRSGGKLFF. Written as DNA, the CDR3 is TGTGCCACCAGCTACCGCTCAGGGGGAAAACTGTTTTTT. Using reference TRBV15 and TRBJ1-4 for the parts outside the CDR3, the full variable domain is DAMVIQNPRYQVTQFGKPVTLSCSQTLNHNVMYWYQQKSSQAPKLLFHYYDKDFNNEADTPDNFQSRRPNTSFCFLDIRSPGLGDTAMYLCATSYRSGGKLFFGSGTQLSVL.

The chain has TRBV29-1 and TRBJ1-1, with 9 bases identical to TRBD1. The CDR3 runs 13 residues. CDR1 SQVTM and CDR2 ANQGSEA come from the germline V gene. The CDR3 sequence: CRGDSDRGTEAFF. The CDR3 DNA follows: TGCAGGGGAGACTCGGACAGGGGCACTGAAGCTTTCTTT.

This chain uses TRBV7-3 with TRBJ2-2, with TRBD2 matching over 9 bases. The CDR3 is 16 amino acids. The V gene end was trimmed by 5 bases and the J gene end by 4 bases; junction bases not matched to a gene: 8. Germline values: CDR1 SGHTA, CDR2 FQGTGA. The DNA of the CDR3 is TGTGCCAGCAGCCCCCAGCGGGGGGCCTCCACCGGGGAGCTGTTTTTT. It yields the protein CASSPQRGASTGELFF.

The chain combines TRBV29-1 with TRBJ2-7, with D unresolved. V lost 4 bases to trimming and J lost 3 bases, with 7 bases between them. The CDR3 contains 11 residues. CDR1 and CDR2 from the germline V gene are SQVTM and ANQGSEA. CDR3 residues: CSVVNGYEQYV. In nucleotides, the CDR3 is TGCAGCGTTGTTAACGGCTACGAGCAGTACGTC.

This clonotype occurred a few times. J is TRBJ2-3 and V is TRBV24-1, with D maybe TRBD1 (5 bases). The germline V gene has CDR1 KGHDR and CDR2 SFDVKD. V was shortened by 3 bases and J by 2 bases, with 11 bases between the two germline ends. The CDR3 spans 15 residues. This CDR3 is CATSDRGRPTDTQYF. The CDR3 DNA reads as TGTGCCACCAGTGATAGGGGCAGACCCACAGATACGCAGTATTTT.

This clonotype was seen a few times. This chain connects TRBV28 to TRBJ1-2, with D uncertain. V was shortened by 4 bases and J by 6 bases, with 18 bases between the two germline ends. The CDR3 loop spans 15 amino acids. Germline V gives CDR1 MDHEN, CDR2 SYDVKM. The DNA for the CDR3 is TGTGCCAGCAGTTCCGTGGCGCGTCTCTTAAATGGCTACACCTTC. Translating gives CASSSVARLLNGYTF.

The CDR3 is CSARASGGDSYNEQFF. DNA of the CDR3: TGCAGTGCCCGAGCTAGCGGGGGGGACTCCTACAATGAGCAGTTCTTC. The chain links TRBV20-1 to TRBJ2-1, with 12 bases aligning to TRBD2. There are 16 residues in the CDR3. Trimming cost V 6 bases and J 0 bases; bases outside gene matches: 6. CDR1 and CDR2 from the germline V gene are DFQATT and SNEGSKA (reference sequence).

This clonotype was detected many times. CDR3 in amino acids: CASSPGFNYGYTF. The CDR3, as DNA: TGTGCCAGCAGCCCGGGGTTTAACTATGGCTACACCTTC. The chain recombines TRBV5-6 with TRBJ1-2; D unclear. V was clipped by 4 bases and J by 1 base, with 8 bases between them. The CDR3 runs 13 residues. Germline assignment: CDR1 SGHDT and CDR2 YYEEEE. Complete variable domain (other parts from reference TRBV5-6 and TRBJ1-2): DAGVTQSPTHLIKTRGQQVTLRCSPKSGHDTVSWYQQALGQGPQFIFQYYEEEERQRGNFPDRFSGHQFPNYSSELNVNALLLGDSALYLCASSPGFNYGYTFGSGTRLTVV.

CDR3 DNA: TGTGCCAGCAGTTACTGGCGCGAGGCCCAAGAGACCCAGTACTTC. Translating gives CASSYWREAQETQYF. J is TRBJ2-5 and V is TRBV6-2 or TRBV6-3; no reliable D call. The germline V gene has CDR1 MNHEY and CDR2 SVGEGT. V gave up 1 base and J gave up 1 base, with 10 bases separating them. The CDR3 is 15 amino acids.

This clonotype was seen ten or more times. CDR3 residues: CASSRPTANTEAFF. The CDR3 DNA follows: TGTGCCAGCAGTCGCCCGACGGCGAACACTGAAGCTTTCTTT. The V call is TRBV12-3 or TRBV12-4, the J call TRBJ1-1; D remains ambiguous. Trimming took off 5 bases at V and 1 base at J, with 11 bases between the two ends. The CDR3 has 14 residues.

V is TRBV4-3 and J is TRBJ1-4, with D tentatively TRBD1 (6 bases). V was clipped by 0 bases and J by 6 bases, with 14 bases between them. The germline V gene encodes CDR1 LGHNA and CDR2 YSLEER. The CDR3 covers 16 residues. The CDR3: CASSQDGGGRYEKLFF. In DNA form, the CDR3 reads TGCGCCAGCAGCCAAGATGGCGGGGGGCGATATGAAAAACTGTTTTTT.

This clonotype was observed a handful of times. The chain carries TRBV29-1 and TRBJ2-1; D not resolved. This CDR3 region has 10 residues. Deletions cut 7 bases from V and 7 bases from J, with 8 bases between. The germline CDR1 and CDR2 sequences are SQVTM and ANQGSEA. For the CDR3, the DNA is TGCAGCGGCTTCGGTAATGAGCAGTTCTTC. Translation: CSGFGNEQFF.